This T cell receptor beta chain was obtained from a study of T cell responses to AZD1222 COVID-19 vaccine. Whole-study context: Samples with a second dose at about 4 or about 12 weeks were pooled together.

The protocol was immunoSEQ multiplex PCR, while the TCRdb copy is restricted to in-frame clones and leaves out a portion. The table lists 150,000 to 200,000 clones, approximately 90% of them singletons. Details on this clone: The antigen remains unidentified.

Study conclusions and caveats: Seropositive status at baseline applied to only 6 or 7 AZD1222 recipients. A reported finding is that nearly half of spike-specific TCRs target unmutated variant regions. Donor demographics were predominantly white British with a female majority; clonal diversity may be underestimated.

This clonotype originated in an adult in good health. The input for sequencing was peripheral blood, taken on day 0 of AZD1222 vaccination.

The CDR3 sequence: CASSAFGRGRSGANVLTF. As DNA, the CDR3 is TGTGCCAGCAGCGCTTTCGGCAGGGGGCGGTCAGGGGCCAACGTCCTGACTTTC. The chain uses TRBV14 and TRBJ2-6; TRBD1 matches 8 bases. The V segment lost 5 bases and the J segment 4 bases; nucleotides outside the gene matches: 13. The CDR3 length is 18 residues. Germline CDR1 SGHDN, CDR2 FVKESK.